This T cell receptor (beta chain) was identified during a study of T-cell memory formation after mild COVID-19. Study at large: TCR clusters mostly belonged to single donors. Study results and caveats: Day 37-peaking second-wave clones had unconfirmed SARS-CoV-2 specificity. Chiefly within CM and EM were the contracting CD4+ clones; CD8+ ones were within EMRA.

Losses at the gene ends were 0 bases for V and 10 bases for J; bases not matched to a gene: 2. CDR1 is SGHRS and CDR2 is YFSETQ in the germline V gene. The CDR3 runs to 13 residues. Via MiXCR, TCRdb re-called the 5' RACE reads, giving one row per CDR3 protein. The table lists some 210,000 distinct CDR3 sequences, about 16% of them singletons, with 2.4% in the top ten. For this clonotype: The antigen is undetermined.

Material for sequencing was PBMCs or a T cell subset sorted from them (not recorded which). The sequence was collected from an adult woman who had mild COVID-19 (a few samples of this study predate the infection). Cell type and time point are not known. V and J are TRBV5-1 and TRBJ1-4; 8 bases map to TRBD1. The CDR3 region is CASSLDGTGKLFF. In DNA, the CDR3 is TGCGCCAGCAGCTTGGACGGGACAGGAAAACTGTTTTTT.